These T cell receptor beta chains were read from a single sample in a study of blood T cells in healthy people across ages. In TCRdb, the 5' RACE reads were re-called with MiXCR into one record per CDR3 protein. This table has 1 million or so distinct CDR3 sequences, about 25% appearing once. The sample was also reused in another study, on T cells of mothers and their children.

Sequenced material: blood. Source of these receptors: a girl aged 2 to 10 in good health. CDR3s include the opening cysteine and the closing phenylalanine or tryptophan. D genes are given only for firm matches. Some rows have no size entry. The others give once, few or many, or a class for an expanded clone.

CDR3 length: 13
J gene: TRBJ2-1
V gene: TRBV12-3/TRBV12-4
D gene: .
clone size: .
CDR3 protein: CASSFRSPNEQFF
CDR3 DNA: TGTGCCAGCAGTTTCCGGTCACCCAATGAGCAGTTCTTC

CDR3 length: 13
J gene: TRBJ2-7
V gene: TRBV6-2/TRBV6-3
D gene: .
clone size: .
CDR3 protein: CATTTLQSYEQYF
CDR3 DNA: TGTGCCACAACGACCCTACAGTCCTACGAGCAGTACTTC

CDR3 length: 15
J gene: TRBJ1-6
V gene: TRBV5-6
D gene: .
clone size: few
CDR3 protein: CASSLAGSYNSPLHF
CDR3 DNA: TGTGCCAGCAGCTTGGCGGGCTCCTATAATTCACCCCTCCACTTT

CDR3 length: 14
J gene: TRBJ2-7
V gene: TRBV13
D gene: .
clone size: .
CDR3 protein: CASSLGPYKDEQYF
CDR3 DNA: TGTGCCAGCAGCTTGGGGCCATACAAAGACGAGCAGTACTTC

CDR3 length: 15
J gene: TRBJ1-5
V gene: TRBV7-2
D gene: TRBD1
clone size: few
CDR3 protein: CASTVTGDGNQPQHF
CDR3 DNA: TGTGCCAGCACCGTAACAGGGGACGGCAATCAGCCCCAGCATTTT

CDR3 length: 13
J gene: TRBJ1-2
V gene: TRBV20-1
D gene: .
clone size: .
CDR3 protein: CSATLPGLRGYTF
CDR3 DNA: TGCAGTGCAACCCTCCCAGGGTTGCGTGGCTACACCTTC

CDR3 length: 12
J gene: TRBJ1-4
V gene: TRBV6-2/TRBV6-3
D gene: .
clone size: .
CDR3 protein: CASSPPWEKLFF
CDR3 DNA: TGTGCCAGCAGTCCCCCTTGGGAAAAACTGTTTTTT

CDR3 length: 13
J gene: TRBJ1-1
V gene: TRBV6-1
D gene: .
clone size: .
CDR3 protein: CASSESLNTEAFF
CDR3 DNA: TGTGCCAGCAGTGAATCCTTGAACACTGAAGCTTTCTTT

CDR3 length: 16
J gene: TRBJ1-1
V gene: TRBV7-9
D gene: .
clone size: few
CDR3 protein: CASSPTPGPLNTEAFF
CDR3 DNA: TGTGCCAGCAGCCCAACCCCGGGACCCTTGAACACTGAAGCTTTCTTT

CDR3 length: 14
J gene: TRBJ2-7
V gene: TRBV11-2
D gene: .
clone size: few
CDR3 protein: CASSLDPVTYEQYF
CDR3 DNA: TGTGCCAGCAGCTTAGATCCCGTTACCTACGAGCAGTACTTC